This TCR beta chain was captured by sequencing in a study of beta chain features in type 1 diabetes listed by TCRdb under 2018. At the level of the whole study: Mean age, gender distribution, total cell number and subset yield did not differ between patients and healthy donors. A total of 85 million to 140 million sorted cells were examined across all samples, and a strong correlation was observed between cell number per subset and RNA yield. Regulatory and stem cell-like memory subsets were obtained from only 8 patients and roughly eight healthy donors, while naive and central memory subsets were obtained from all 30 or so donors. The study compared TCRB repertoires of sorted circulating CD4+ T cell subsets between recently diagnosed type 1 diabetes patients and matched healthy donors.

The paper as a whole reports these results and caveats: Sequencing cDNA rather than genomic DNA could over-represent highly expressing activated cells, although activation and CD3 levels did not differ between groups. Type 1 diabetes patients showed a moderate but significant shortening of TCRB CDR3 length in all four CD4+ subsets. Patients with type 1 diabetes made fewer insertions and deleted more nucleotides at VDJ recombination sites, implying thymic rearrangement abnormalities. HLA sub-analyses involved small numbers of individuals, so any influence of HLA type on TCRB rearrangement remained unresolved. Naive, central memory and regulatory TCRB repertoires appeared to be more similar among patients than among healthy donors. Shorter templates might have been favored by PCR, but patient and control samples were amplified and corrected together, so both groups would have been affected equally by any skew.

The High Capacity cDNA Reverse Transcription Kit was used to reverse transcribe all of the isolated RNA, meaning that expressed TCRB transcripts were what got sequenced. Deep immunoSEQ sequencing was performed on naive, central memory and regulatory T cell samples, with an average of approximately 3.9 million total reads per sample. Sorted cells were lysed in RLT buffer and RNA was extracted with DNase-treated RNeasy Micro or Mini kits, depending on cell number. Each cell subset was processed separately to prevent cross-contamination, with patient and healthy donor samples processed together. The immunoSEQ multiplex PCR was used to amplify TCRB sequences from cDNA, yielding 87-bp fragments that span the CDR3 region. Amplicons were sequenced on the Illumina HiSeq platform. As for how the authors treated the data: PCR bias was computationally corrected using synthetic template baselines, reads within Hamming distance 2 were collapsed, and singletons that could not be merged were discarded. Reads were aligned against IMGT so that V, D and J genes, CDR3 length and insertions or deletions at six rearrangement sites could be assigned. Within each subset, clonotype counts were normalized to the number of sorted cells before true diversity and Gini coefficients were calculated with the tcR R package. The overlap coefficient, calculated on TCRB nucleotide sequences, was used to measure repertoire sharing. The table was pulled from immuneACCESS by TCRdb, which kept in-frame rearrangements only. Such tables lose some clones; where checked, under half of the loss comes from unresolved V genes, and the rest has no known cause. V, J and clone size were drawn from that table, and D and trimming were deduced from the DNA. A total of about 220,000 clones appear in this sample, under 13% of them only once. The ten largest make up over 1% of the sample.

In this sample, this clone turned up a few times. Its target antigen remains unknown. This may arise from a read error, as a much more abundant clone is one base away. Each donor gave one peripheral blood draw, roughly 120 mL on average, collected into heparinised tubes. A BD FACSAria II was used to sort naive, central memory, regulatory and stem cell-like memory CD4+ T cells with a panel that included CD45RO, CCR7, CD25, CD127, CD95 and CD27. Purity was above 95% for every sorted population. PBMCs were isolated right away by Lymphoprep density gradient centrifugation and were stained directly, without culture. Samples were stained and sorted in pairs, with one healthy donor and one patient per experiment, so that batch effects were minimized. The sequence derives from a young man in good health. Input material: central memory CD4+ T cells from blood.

The CDR3 protein: CASSLGSGSTDTQYF. The DNA reads TGTGCCAGCAGCTTAGGTAGCGGGAGCACAGATACGCAGTATTTT. The chain joins TRBV11-2 to TRBJ2-3; 7 bases in between match TRBD2. The CDR3 sequence holds 15 residues, the cysteine and phenylalanine included. The retained sequence is limited to the CDR3, 45 bases, with the frame set at the first base. Trimming leaves V shorter by 1 base and J shorter by 0 bases, with the junction holding 1 base beyond the gene matches. As encoded in the germline V gene, CDR1 is SGHAT while CDR2 is FQNNGV. Outside the CDR3, residues come from the reference TRBV11-2 and TRBJ2-3 proteins, so the full variable domain is: EAGVAQSPRYKIIEKRQSVAFWCNPISGHATLYWYQQILGQGPKLLIQFQNNGVVDDSQLPKDRFSAERLKGVDSTLKIQPAKLEDSAVYLCASSLGSGSTDTQYFGPGTRLTVL.